These 29 T cell receptor beta chains came from one sample sequenced in a study of blood T cell repertoires in COVID-19. The protocol was immunoSEQ multiplex PCR, while the TCRdb copy is restricted to in-frame clones and leaves out a portion. This sample carries roughly 330,000 clones, 87% of them seen once, and the ten largest clones take 9.5% to 10%. Specimen: peripheral blood. The receptors originated from a man aged 25-40 years with COVID-19, enrolled during active disease.

The V gene is TRBV5-1, the J gene TRBJ1-2, with 12 nucleotides matching TRBD1. V dropped 2 bases and J dropped 8; count of bases not matched to a gene: 7. The CDR3 contains 15 residues. CDR1 is SGHRS and CDR2 is YFSETQ in the germline V gene. This chain's CDR3 is CASSFGGQGARGYTF. CDR3 DNA sequence: TGCGCCAGCAGCTTTGGGGGACAGGGGGCGCGAGGCTACACCTTC.

This rearrangement joins TRBV29-1 to TRBJ2-3, with a tentative D call TRBD1 (7 bases). The CDR3 spans 13 residues. Germline V gene data show CDR1 as SQVTM and CDR2 as ANQGSEA. V gave up 6 bases and J gave up 0 bases, with 10 bases separating them. CDR3 sequence: CSVQGGSTDTQYF. As DNA, the CDR3 is TGCAGCGTCCAGGGGGGAAGCACAGATACGCAGTATTTT.

The chain has TRBV7-3 and TRBJ2-2, with 16 bases aligning to TRBD2. The CDR3 runs to 18 residues. Germline V gene data show CDR1 as SGHTA and CDR2 as FQGTGA. Trimming removed 5 bases from V and 4 bases from J; junction bases left unmatched: 7. CDR3 sequence: CASSGKGLAGGGTGELFF. DNA for the CDR3: TGTGCCAGCAGCGGAAAGGGACTAGCGGGAGGGGGCACCGGGGAGCTGTTTTTT.

The rearrangement uses TRBV6-5 and TRBJ1-1; D gene unclear. The germline V and J ends were trimmed by 0 bases and 0 bases, with 11 bases remaining between them. Germline lookup yields CDR1 MNHEY and CDR2 SVGAGI. CDR3 length equals 16 residues. The CDR3 here is CASSYSRAGVNTEAFF. The CDR3 DNA sequence: TGTGCCAGCAGTTACTCGAGGGCCGGGGTGAACACTGAAGCTTTCTTT.

This sequence joins TRBV27 and TRBJ1-2; D might be TRBD1 (6 bases). Trimming cost V 4 bases and J 4 bases, with 13 bases left between them. This CDR3 spans 14 amino acids. CDR1 and CDR2 (germline): MNHEY, SMNVEV (reference sequence). CDR3 residues: CASSSQGQGYGYTF. The DNA for the CDR3 is TGTGCCAGCAGTTCTCAGGGGCAGGGCTATGGCTACACCTTC.

This chain links TRBV5-1 with TRBJ1-2; 7 bases are shared with TRBD1. The V and J ends lost 4 bases and 1 base, in that order; junction bases with no gene match: 4. CDR3 length equals 14 residues. The germline V gene encodes CDR1 SGHRS and CDR2 YFSETQ. CDR3 in amino acids: CASSGQAFNYGYTF. CDR3 in DNA: TGCGCCAGCAGCGGACAGGCGTTTAACTATGGCTACACCTTC.

CDR3 loop: CASSQQTGLVATNEKLFF. The CDR3 DNA reads as TGTGCCAGCAGCCAACAAACAGGGTTGGTGGCAACTAATGAAAAACTGTTTTTT. V is TRBV4-2 and J is TRBJ1-4, with a weak D call TRBD1 (6 bases). The germline gives CDR1 LGHNA, CDR2 YNFKEQ. Trimming left V 2 bases short and J 0 bases short, with 16 bases between. The CDR3 spans 18 residues.

The CDR3 bases are TGTGCCTGGAGTTTTAACAGGGGTGCAGATACGCAGTATTTT. Amino acids: CAWSFNRGADTQYF. The chain joins TRBV30 to TRBJ2-3; 7 bases align to TRBD1. V was pared by 2 bases and J by 4 bases, with 6 bases of the junction left unmatched. The CDR3 loop spans 14 amino acids. Germline CDR1 is GTSNPN and CDR2 is SVGIG (reference sequence).

The chain uses TRBV12-3 or TRBV12-4 and TRBJ2-5; D is possibly TRBD1 (6 bases). The CDR3 extends over 13 amino acids. Trimming removed 5 bases from V and 5 bases from J, with 12 bases in between. Here the CDR3 DNA reads TGTGCCAGCAGTCACCGGGACATCGAGACCCAGTACTTC. It is translated as CASSHRDIETQYF.

The CDR3 is CASSQDDGGEQYF. The CDR3, as DNA: TGCGCCAGCAGCCAAGATGACGGGGGTGAGCAGTACTTC. This rearrangement joins TRBV4-1 to TRBJ2-7, with a weak D call TRBD2 (6 bases). The CDR3 covers 13 residues. Germline V gene sequence: CDR1 MGHRA, CDR2 YSYEKL. The V and J ends lost 0 bases and 7 bases respectively, with 10 bases between them.

This chain connects TRBV6-5 to TRBJ1-5, with D hard to call. Germline CDR1 and CDR2: MNHEY and SVGAGI. V lost 4 bases and J lost 4, with 8 bases in between. The CDR3 extends over 13 amino acids. CDR3 coding DNA: TGTGCCAGCAGTTTCGGGAGTAATCAGCCCCAGCATTTT. Protein sequence: CASSFGSNQPQHF.

A remark on this clone: The same CDR3 can be traced to other DNA sequences in this sample. The chain combines TRBV4-3 with TRBJ2-2; tentatively, D is TRBD1 (5 bases). Germline lookup yields CDR1 LGHNA and CDR2 YSLEER. Deletions cut 0 bases from V and 0 bases from J, with 8 bases between. This CDR3 spans 16 amino acids. In DNA form, the CDR3 reads TGCGCCAGCAGCCAAGAAATAGGGGCGAACACCGGGGAGCTGTTTTTT. Translation: CASSQEIGANTGELFF.

This sequence joins TRBV19 and TRBJ1-3; D is undetermined. V lost 7 bases, J lost 1 base, and 8 bases lay in between. Germline V gene lookup returns CDR1 LNHDA and CDR2 SQIVND (reference sequence). There are 13 residues in the CDR3. This CDR3 is CASKVRSGNTIYF. CDR3 nucleotides: TGTGCCAGTAAGGTGCGGTCTGGAAACACCATATATTTT.

The CDR3 region has the DNA TGTGCCAGCAGCTTGGTCCGGGGGACCGGGGAGCTGTTTTTT. Its protein is CASSLVRGTGELFF. The rearrangement uses TRBV7-3 and TRBJ2-2, with a tentative D call TRBD2 (6 bases). Trimming took 3 bases from V and 5 from J, leaving 10 bases between them. The CDR3 sequence is 14 residues long. CDR1 and CDR2 (germline): SGHTA, FQGTGA.

The rearrangement joins TRBV5-4 to TRBJ2-5, with 10 positions matching TRBD2. J lost 3 bases, V lost 0 bases, and 2 bases had no gene match. CDR1 and CDR2 (germline): SGHNT, YYREEE (reference sequence). CDR3 length: 15 residues. CDR3 residues: CASSLGGLAEETQYF. Here the CDR3 DNA reads TGTGCCAGCAGCTTGGGTGGACTAGCGGAAGAGACCCAGTACTTC.

The chain is built from TRBV6-5 and TRBJ1-2; the D is unclear. Germline V gene data show CDR1 as MNHEY and CDR2 as SVGAGI. The CDR3 is made up of 15 amino acids. V was cut by 2 bases and J by 0 bases, with 10 bases left in between. CDR3: CASSYGGLTNYGYTF. Written as DNA, the CDR3 is TGTGCCAGCAGTTACGGCGGACTAACTAACTATGGCTACACCTTC.

The CDR3 nucleotides read TGTGCCAGTAGTATGGTTCGGACAAGGTCCTTTCATGGCTACACCTTC. Protein sequence: CASSMVRTRSFHGYTF. This chain uses TRBV19 with TRBJ1-2; a possible D gene is TRBD1 (5 bases). This CDR3 is built from 16 residues. From germline, CDR1 is LNHDA and CDR2 SQIVND (reference sequence). Trimming removed 3 bases from V and 6 bases from J, with 20 bases in between.

The chain couples TRBV27 to TRBJ1-5; possible D gene TRBD1, 5 bases. This CDR3 is built from 19 residues. V was cut by 0 bases and J by 7 bases, with 25 bases left in between. Germline loops: CDR1 MNHEY, CDR2 SMNVEV (reference sequence). The CDR3 loop reads CASSLSVAGTSLEGQPQHF. The CDR3 DNA sequence: TGTGCCAGCAGTTTATCGGTGGCAGGGACTTCGCTTGAAGGACAGCCCCAGCATTTT.

In this sample, this clone turned up once. The chain combines TRBV18 with TRBJ1-5; D ambiguous. The CDR3 has 14 amino acids. Trimming pared 3 bases from V and 6 bases from J, leaving 12 bases between. Germline CDR1 is KGHSH and CDR2 is LQKENI. The CDR3 loop reads CASSPGWGGQPQHF. Here the CDR3 DNA reads TGTGCCAGCTCACCGGGGTGGGGAGGTCAGCCCCAGCATTTT.

This chain links TRBV11-2 with TRBJ1-2; D is perhaps TRBD1 (6 bases). Germline CDR1 reads SGHAT; CDR2 reads FQNNGV. Deletions cut 4 bases from V and 2 bases from J, with 17 bases between. The CDR3 has 16 residues. The CDR3 DNA reads TGTGCCAGCAGCTGGGGGACACACGCCCACAACTATGGCTACACCTTC. It yields the protein CASSWGTHAHNYGYTF.

The chain couples TRBV11-2 to TRBJ1-4; D not resolved. The CDR3 extends over 15 amino acids. CDR1 SGHAT and CDR2 FQNNGV come from the germline V gene. The V gene lost 1 base and the J gene lost 8 bases, with 14 bases spanning the gap. The CDR3 nucleotides are TGTGCCAGCAGCTTAGTGAGCGGGTACGAGGAAAAACTGTTTTTT. Protein product: CASSLVSGYEEKLFF.

V usage is TRBV9 and J usage is TRBJ1-1; D possibly corresponds to TRBD1 (5 bases). The germline V gene encodes CDR1 SGDLS and CDR2 YYNGEE. This CDR3 has 12 amino acids. V gave up 0 bases and J gave up 10 bases, with 10 bases separating them. CDR3 sequence (DNA): TGTGCCAGCAGCGTAGCTTCGGGGGGAGCTTTCTTT. The encoded protein is CASSVASGGAFF.

As regards this clone: This same CDR3 is encoded by further DNA sequences in the sample. The chain combines TRBV28 with TRBJ2-3, with TRBD1 matching over 7 bases. J gave up 0 bases and V 5 bases, and 5 bases lay outside the gene matches. The CDR3 is made up of 15 amino acids. From germline, CDR1 is MDHEN and CDR2 SYDVKM. In nucleotides, the CDR3 is TGTGCCAGCAGTCCGACAGGGTCTAGCACAGATACGCAGTATTTT. Its translation: CASSPTGSSTDTQYF.

This sequence joins TRBV18 and TRBJ2-1; D gene ambiguous. The CDR3 runs 15 residues. The V end was cut by 0 bases, the J end by 6 bases, with 12 bases between. Germline V gene sequence: CDR1 KGHSH, CDR2 LQKENI. The CDR3 sequence: CASSPPAGPRNEQFF. CDR3 DNA: TGTGCCAGCTCACCACCGGCAGGCCCCCGCAATGAGCAGTTCTTC.

J is TRBJ1-1 and V is TRBV6-5; D remains unclear. The V end was cut by 6 bases, the J end by 4 bases, with 15 bases between. The CDR3 is 14 amino acids. Germline assignment: CDR1 MNHEY and CDR2 SVGAGI. The CDR3 DNA reads TGTGCCAGCAGGGAGCCCCGCTGGCCCACTGAAGCTTTCTTT. It codes for CASREPRWPTEAFF.

The gene calls are TRBV29-1 and TRBJ1-1, with 7 bases matching TRBD1. The CDR3 covers 14 residues. With V trimmed by 3 bases and J by 1 base, 5 bases remained unmatched. Germline-derived CDR1 and CDR2 are SQVTM and ANQGSEA. CDR3 sequence: CSVDRDSQNTEAFF. The CDR3 nucleotides read TGCAGCGTTGATCGGGACAGCCAGAACACTGAAGCTTTCTTT. Filled out from reference TRBV29-1 and TRBJ1-1, the complete variable domain reads SAVISQKPSRDICQRGTSLTIQCQVDSQVTMMFWYRQQPGQSLTLIATANQGSEATYESGFVIDKFPISRPNLTFSTLTVSNMSPEDSSIYLCSVDRDSQNTEAFFGQGTRLTVV.

This chain joins TRBV5-5 and TRBJ2-7; D perhaps matches TRBD2 (6 bases). V was pared by 2 bases and J by 4 bases, with 13 bases between. The germline V gene has CDR1 SGHKS and CDR2 YYEKEE (reference sequence). The CDR3 contains 14 residues. CDR3 bases: TGTGCCAGCAGCTTCTCTCCGGGAGATTACGAGCAGTACTTC. Protein product: CASSFSPGDYEQYF.

The chain links TRBV30 to TRBJ2-4; possible D gene TRBD2, 6 bases. The CDR3 covers 13 residues. V was pared by 3 bases and J by 11 bases, with 17 bases between. The V gene's germline CDR1 is GTSNPN and CDR2 SVGIG (reference sequence). The CDR3 protein is CAWSAVVEGFQYF. The CDR3 DNA is TGTGCCTGGAGCGCCGTGGTGGAGGGCTTTCAGTACTTC.

This chain uses TRBV2 with TRBJ1-5; D unresolved. The CDR3 contains 15 residues. Germline-derived CDR1 and CDR2 are SNHLY and FYNNEI. V lost 6 bases to trimming and J lost 4 bases, with 16 bases between them. CDR3 DNA sequence: TGTGCCAGCAGGGGGATGGCGGGGTCTAATCAGCCCCAGCATTTT. This encodes CASRGMAGSNQPQHF.